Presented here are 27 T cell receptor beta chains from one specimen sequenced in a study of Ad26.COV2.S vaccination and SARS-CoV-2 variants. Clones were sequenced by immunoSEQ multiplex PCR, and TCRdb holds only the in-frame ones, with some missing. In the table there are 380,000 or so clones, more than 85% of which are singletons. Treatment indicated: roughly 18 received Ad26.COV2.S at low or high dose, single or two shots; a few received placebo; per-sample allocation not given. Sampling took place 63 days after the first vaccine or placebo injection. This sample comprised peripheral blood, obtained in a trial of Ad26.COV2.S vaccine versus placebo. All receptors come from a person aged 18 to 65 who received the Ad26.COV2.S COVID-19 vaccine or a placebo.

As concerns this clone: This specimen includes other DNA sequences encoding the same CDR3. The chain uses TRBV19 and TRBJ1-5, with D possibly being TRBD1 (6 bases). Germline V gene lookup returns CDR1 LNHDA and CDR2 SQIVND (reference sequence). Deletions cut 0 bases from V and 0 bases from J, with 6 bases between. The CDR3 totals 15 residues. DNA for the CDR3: TGTGCCAGTAGTATAGACAGGGGTAGCAATCAGCCCCAGCATTTT. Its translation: CASSIDRGSNQPQHF.

The chain's CDR3 is CASSYGAGRNYEQYF. In DNA form, the CDR3 reads TGTGCCAGCAGTTACGGGGCCGGACGGAATTACGAGCAGTACTTC. This chain joins TRBV6-2 or TRBV6-3 and TRBJ2-7, with D tentatively TRBD1 (5 bases). Germline V gene lookup returns CDR1 MNHEY and CDR2 SVGEGT. The CDR3 runs 15 residues. Trimming took 2 bases from V and 4 from J, leaving 15 bases between them.

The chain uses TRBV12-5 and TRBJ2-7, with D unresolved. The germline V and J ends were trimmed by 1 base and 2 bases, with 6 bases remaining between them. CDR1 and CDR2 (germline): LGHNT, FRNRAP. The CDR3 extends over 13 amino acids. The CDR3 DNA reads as TGTGCTAGTGGTTTGGACATAGCCTACGAGCAGTACTTC. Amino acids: CASGLDIAYEQYF.

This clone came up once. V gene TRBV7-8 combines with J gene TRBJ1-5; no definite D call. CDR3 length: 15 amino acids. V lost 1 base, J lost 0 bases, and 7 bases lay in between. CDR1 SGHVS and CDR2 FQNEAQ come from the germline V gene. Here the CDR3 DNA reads TGTGCCAGCAGCTTAGGCTTCGTTAGCAATCAGCCCCAGCATTTT. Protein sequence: CASSLGFVSNQPQHF. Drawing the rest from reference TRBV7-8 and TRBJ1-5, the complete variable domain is GAGVSQSPRYKVAKRGQDVALRCDPISGHVSLFWYQQALGQGPEFLTYFQNEAQLDKSGLPSDRFFAERPEGSVSTLKIQRTQQEDSAVYLCASSLGFVSNQPQHFGDGTRLSIL.

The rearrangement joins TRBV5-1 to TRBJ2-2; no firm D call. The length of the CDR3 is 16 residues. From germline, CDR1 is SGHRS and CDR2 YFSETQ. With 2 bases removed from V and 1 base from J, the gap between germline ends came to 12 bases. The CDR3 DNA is TGCGCCAGCAGCTTTCGGGTACTCAAGAACACCGGGGAGCTGTTTTTT. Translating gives CASSFRVLKNTGELFF.

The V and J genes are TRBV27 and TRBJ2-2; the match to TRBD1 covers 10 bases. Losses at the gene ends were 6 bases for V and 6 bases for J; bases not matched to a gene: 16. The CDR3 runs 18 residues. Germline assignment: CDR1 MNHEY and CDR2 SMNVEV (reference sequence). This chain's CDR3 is CASSTSFPDRGRPGELFF. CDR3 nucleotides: TGTGCCAGCAGCACAAGTTTTCCCGACAGGGGGCGCCCCGGGGAGCTGTTTTTT.

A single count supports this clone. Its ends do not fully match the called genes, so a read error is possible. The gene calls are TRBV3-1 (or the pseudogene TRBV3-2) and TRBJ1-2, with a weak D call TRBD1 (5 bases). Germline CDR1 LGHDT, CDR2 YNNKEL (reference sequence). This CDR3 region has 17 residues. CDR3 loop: CASNQVFSRDSNYGYTF. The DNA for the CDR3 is TGTGCCAGCAACCAAGTATTTAGCAGGGACTCTAACTATGGCTACACCTTC.

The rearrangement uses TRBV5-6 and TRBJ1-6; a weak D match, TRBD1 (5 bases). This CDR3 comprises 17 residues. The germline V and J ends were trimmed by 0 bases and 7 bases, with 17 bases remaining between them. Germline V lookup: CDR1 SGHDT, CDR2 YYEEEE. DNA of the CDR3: TGTGCCAGCAGCTTGGCCGAGGGAAGGGGATTGAATTCACCCCTCCACTTT. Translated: CASSLAEGRGLNSPLHF.

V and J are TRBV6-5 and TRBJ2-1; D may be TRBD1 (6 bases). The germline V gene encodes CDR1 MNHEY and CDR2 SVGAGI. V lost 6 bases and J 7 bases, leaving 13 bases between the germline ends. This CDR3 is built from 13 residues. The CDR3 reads CASRMTGDNEQFF. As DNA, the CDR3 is TGTGCCAGCAGAATGACAGGAGATAATGAGCAGTTCTTC.

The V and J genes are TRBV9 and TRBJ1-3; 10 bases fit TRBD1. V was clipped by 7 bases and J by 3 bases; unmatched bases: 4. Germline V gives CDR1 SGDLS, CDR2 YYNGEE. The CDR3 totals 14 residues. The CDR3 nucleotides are TGTGCCAGCTCCGGGACAGGGGTTGGAAACACCATATATTTT. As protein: CASSGTGVGNTIYF.

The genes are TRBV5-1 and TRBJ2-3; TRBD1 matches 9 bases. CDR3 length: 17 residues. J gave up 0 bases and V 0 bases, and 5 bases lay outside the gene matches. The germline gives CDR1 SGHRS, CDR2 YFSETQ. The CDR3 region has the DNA TGCGCCAGCAGCTTGGGGGACAGGGTCTCTAGCACAGATACGCAGTATTTT. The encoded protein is CASSLGDRVSSTDTQYF. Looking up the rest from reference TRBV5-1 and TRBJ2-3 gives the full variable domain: KAGVTQTPRYLIKTRGQQVTLSCSPISGHRSVSWYQQTPGQGLQFLFEYFSETQRNKGNFPGRFSGRQFSNSRSEMNVSTLELGDSALYLCASSLGDRVSSTDTQYFGPGTRLTVL.

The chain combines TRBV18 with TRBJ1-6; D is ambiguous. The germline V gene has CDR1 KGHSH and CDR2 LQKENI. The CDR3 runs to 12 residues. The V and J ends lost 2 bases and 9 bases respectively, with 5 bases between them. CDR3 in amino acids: CASSPLGSPLHF. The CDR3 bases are TGTGCCAGCTCACCATTAGGTTCACCCCTCCACTTT. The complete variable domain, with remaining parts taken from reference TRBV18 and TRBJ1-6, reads NAGVMQNPRHLVRRRGQEARLRCSPMKGHSHVYWYRQLPEEGLKFMVYLQKENIIDESGMPKERFSAEFPKEGPSILRIQQVVRGDSAAYFCASSPLGSPLHFGNGTRLTVT.

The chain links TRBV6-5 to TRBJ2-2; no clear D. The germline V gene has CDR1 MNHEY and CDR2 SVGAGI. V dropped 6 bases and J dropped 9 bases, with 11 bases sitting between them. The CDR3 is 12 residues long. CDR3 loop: CASSHLDRELFF. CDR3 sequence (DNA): TGTGCCAGCAGCCATTTGGATCGGGAGCTGTTTTTT.

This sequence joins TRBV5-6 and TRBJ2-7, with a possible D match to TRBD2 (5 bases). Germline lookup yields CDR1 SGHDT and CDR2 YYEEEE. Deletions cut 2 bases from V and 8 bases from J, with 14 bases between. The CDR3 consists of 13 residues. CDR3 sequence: CASSLETNGKQYF. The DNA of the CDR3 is TGTGCCAGCAGCTTAGAGACGAACGGGAAGCAGTACTTC.

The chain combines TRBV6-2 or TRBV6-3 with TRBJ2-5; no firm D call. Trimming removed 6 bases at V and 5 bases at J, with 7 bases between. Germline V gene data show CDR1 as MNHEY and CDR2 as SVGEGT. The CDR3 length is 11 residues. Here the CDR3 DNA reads TGTGCCAGCAGCCCTGGGGAGACCCAGTACTTC. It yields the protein CASSPGETQYF.

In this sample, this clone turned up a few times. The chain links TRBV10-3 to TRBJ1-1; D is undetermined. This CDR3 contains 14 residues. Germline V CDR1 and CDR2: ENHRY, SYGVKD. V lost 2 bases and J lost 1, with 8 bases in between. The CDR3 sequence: CAISEPTQNTEAFF. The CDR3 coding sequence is TGTGCCATCAGTGAGCCGACTCAGAACACTGAAGCTTTCTTT.

Here the CDR3 reads CASSQAILGYNEQFF. CDR3 DNA sequence: TGCGCCAGCAGCCAAGCAATTCTGGGCTACAATGAGCAGTTCTTC. The chain links TRBV4-3 to TRBJ2-1; D ambiguous. V was pared by 1 base and J by 3 bases, with 10 bases between. Germline V gene data show CDR1 as LGHNA and CDR2 as YSLEER. CDR3 size: 15 residues.

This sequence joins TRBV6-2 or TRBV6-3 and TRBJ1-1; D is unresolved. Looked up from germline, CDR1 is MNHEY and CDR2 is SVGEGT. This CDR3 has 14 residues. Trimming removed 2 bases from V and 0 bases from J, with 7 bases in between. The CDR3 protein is CASSYVELNTEAFF. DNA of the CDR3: TGTGCCAGCAGTTACGTAGAACTGAACACTGAAGCTTTCTTT.

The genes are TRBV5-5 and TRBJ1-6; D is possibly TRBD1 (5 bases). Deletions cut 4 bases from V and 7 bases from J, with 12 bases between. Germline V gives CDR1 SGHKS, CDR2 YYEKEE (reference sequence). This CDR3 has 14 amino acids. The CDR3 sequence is CASSKDTTNSPLHF. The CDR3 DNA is TGTGCCAGCAGCAAGGACACCACAAATTCACCCCTCCACTTT.

The CDR3 bases are TGTGCCAGCAGTTCCGGGACAGGGCCTTCAGATACGCAGTATTTT. Its translation is CASSSGTGPSDTQYF. The rearrangement joins TRBV6-5 to TRBJ2-3; 9 bases map to TRBD1. J was trimmed by 4 bases and V by 4 bases; bases with no gene match: 6. CDR3 size: 15 residues. In germline, CDR1 is MNHEY, CDR2 SVGAGI.

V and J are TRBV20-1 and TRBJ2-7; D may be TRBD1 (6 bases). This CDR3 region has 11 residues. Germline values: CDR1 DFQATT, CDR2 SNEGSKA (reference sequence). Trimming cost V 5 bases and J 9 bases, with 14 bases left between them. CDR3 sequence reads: CSASRQDRQYF. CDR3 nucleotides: TGCAGTGCTTCTCGACAGGATCGGCAGTACTTC.

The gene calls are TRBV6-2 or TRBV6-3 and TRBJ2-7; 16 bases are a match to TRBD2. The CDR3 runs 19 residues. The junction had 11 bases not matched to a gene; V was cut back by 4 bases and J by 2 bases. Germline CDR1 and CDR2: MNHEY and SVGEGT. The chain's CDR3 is CASSFRPGTSGRGTYEQYF. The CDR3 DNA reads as TGTGCCAGCAGTTTCCGGCCCGGGACTAGCGGGAGGGGAACCTACGAGCAGTACTTC.

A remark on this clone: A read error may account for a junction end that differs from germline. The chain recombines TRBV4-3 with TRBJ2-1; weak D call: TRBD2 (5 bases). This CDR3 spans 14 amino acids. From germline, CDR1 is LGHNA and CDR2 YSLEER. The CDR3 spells CASSQGWGDKEQFF. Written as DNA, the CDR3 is TGCGCCAGCAGCCAAGGATGGGGAGACAAAGAGCAGTTCTTC.

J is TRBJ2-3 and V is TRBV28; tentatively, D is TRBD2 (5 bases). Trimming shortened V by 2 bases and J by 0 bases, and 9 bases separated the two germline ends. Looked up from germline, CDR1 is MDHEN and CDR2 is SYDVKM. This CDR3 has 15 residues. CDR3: CASSLVAISTDTQYF. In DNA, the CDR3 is TGTGCCAGCAGTTTAGTAGCGATTAGCACAGATACGCAGTATTTT.

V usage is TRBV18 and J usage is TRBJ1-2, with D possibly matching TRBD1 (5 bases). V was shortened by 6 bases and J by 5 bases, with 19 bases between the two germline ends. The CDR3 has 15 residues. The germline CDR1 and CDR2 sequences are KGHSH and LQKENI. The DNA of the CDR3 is TGTGCCAGCTCGGAGACCGCCGGGACGGCGTATGGCTACACCTTC. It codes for CASSETAGTAYGYTF. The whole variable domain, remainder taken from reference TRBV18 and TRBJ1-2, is NAGVMQNPRHLVRRRGQEARLRCSPMKGHSHVYWYRQLPEEGLKFMVYLQKENIIDESGMPKERFSAEFPKEGPSILRIQQVVRGDSAAYFCASSETAGTAYGYTFGSGTRLTVV.

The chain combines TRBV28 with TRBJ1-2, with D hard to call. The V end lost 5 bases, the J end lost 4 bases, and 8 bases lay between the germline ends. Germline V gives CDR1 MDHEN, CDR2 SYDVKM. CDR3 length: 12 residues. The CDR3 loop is CASSRSFYGYTF. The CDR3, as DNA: TGTGCCAGCAGTCGGAGTTTCTATGGCTACACCTTC.

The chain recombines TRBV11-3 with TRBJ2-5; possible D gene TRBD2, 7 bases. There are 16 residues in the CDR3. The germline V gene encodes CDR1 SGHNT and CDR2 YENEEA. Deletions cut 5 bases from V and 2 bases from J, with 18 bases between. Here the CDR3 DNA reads TGTGCCAGCAGCCCCCGGGGGGCGGGGGTACAAGAGACCCAGTACTTC. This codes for CASSPRGAGVQETQYF. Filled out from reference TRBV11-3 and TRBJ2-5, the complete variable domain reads EAGVVQSPRYKIIEKKQPVAFWCNPISGHNTLYWYLQNLGQGPELLIRYENEEAVDDSQLPKDRFSAERLKGVDSTLKIQPAELGDSAVYLCASSPRGAGVQETQYFGPGTRLLVL.